Shown below are 15 T cell receptor beta chains from a single sample sequenced in a study of cytomegalovirus exposure and HLA in healthy donors. Clones were read by immunoSEQ multiplex PCR, and TCRdb kept only the in-frame ones, dropping some. The sample lists 100,000 to 150,000 clones, 85% to 95% occurring once. The sample was PBMCs. Receptor source: a woman aged 18-29 years in good health and CMV-seronegative.

V and J are TRBV10-1 and TRBJ2-2, with D tentatively TRBD2 (6 bases). The V end lost 7 bases, the J end lost 6 bases, and 12 bases lay between the germline ends. Germline V lookup: CDR1 WNHNN, CDR2 SYGVQD (reference sequence). CDR3 length: 13 residues. The CDR3 DNA reads TGCGCCAGCACAATAGGGAGGTCCGGGGAGCTGTTTTTT. Protein: CASTIGRSGELFF.

The genes are TRBV6-1 and TRBJ1-5; 8 bases map to TRBD1. V shed 2 bases, J shed 6 bases, and the junction held 6 bases outside the gene matches. The CDR3 sequence is 15 residues long. In germline, CDR1 is MNHNS, CDR2 SASEGT. The DNA of the CDR3 is TGTGCCAGCAGTGAACGAGACAGGGGTCGTCAGCCCCAGCATTTT. This translates into CASSERDRGRQPQHF.

The chain has TRBV7-9 and TRBJ2-5; D gene ambiguous. V was shortened by 5 bases and J by 3 bases, with 16 bases between the two germline ends. This CDR3 has 15 residues. CDR1 is SEHNR, CDR2 FQNEAQ, per germline (reference sequence). CDR3 sequence: CASSPPLPSEETQYF. DNA for the CDR3: TGTGCCAGCAGCCCGCCGCTACCAAGCGAAGAGACCCAGTACTTC.

In its sample, this clone was seen once. The chain links TRBV7-2 to TRBJ2-7, with 8 bases aligning to TRBD1. V shed 4 bases, J shed 5 bases, and the junction held 16 bases outside the gene matches. The CDR3 sequence is 17 residues long. Germline CDR1 is SGHTA and CDR2 is FQGNSA. CDR3 residues: CASSSGQGVPWAHEQYF. The CDR3 coding sequence is TGTGCCAGCAGCTCCGGACAGGGCGTGCCTTGGGCTCACGAGCAGTACTTC.

The chain has TRBV10-1 and TRBJ2-3, with TRBD2 matching 7 bases. This CDR3 contains 16 residues. Germline trimming cut 3 bases from V and 1 base from J; bases unmatched to any gene: 7. CDR1 is WNHNN and CDR2 is SYGVQD in the germline V gene (reference sequence). For the CDR3, the DNA is TGCGCCAGCAGTGACCCCTTTGCGGGGGGCACAGATACGCAGTATTTT. As protein: CASSDPFAGGTDTQYF.

The chain couples TRBV19 to TRBJ2-1; 7 positions match TRBD1. Germline V gene sequence: CDR1 LNHDA, CDR2 SQIVND (reference sequence). The CDR3 loop spans 17 amino acids. The junction had 10 bases not matched to a gene; V was cut back by 0 bases and J by 5 bases. CDR3 in DNA: TGTGCCAGTAGTATAGATCGGGTAGGGACAGTCAACAATGAGCAGTTCTTC. This translates into CASSIDRVGTVNNEQFF.

The chain carries TRBV7-8 and TRBJ2-5; D is possibly TRBD2 (5 bases). Germline lookup yields CDR1 SGHVS and CDR2 FQNEAQ. V was clipped by 3 bases and J by 1 base, with 15 bases between them. CDR3 size: 16 residues. CDR3 region: CASSLLRTSGQETQYF. DNA of the CDR3: TGTGCCAGCAGCTTGCTGCGAACCAGCGGCCAAGAGACCCAGTACTTC.

The chain uses TRBV7-9 and TRBJ1-2; 7 bases map to TRBD1. The V and J ends lost 1 base and 2 bases, in that order; junction bases with no gene match: 10. Germline CDR1 SEHNR, CDR2 FQNEAQ (reference sequence). This CDR3 is 17 amino acids long. In DNA, the CDR3 is TGTGCCAGCAGCTTAGGGACAGGCGTTGACCCGAACTATGGCTACACCTTC. This gives the protein CASSLGTGVDPNYGYTF.

The rearrangement uses TRBV7-7 and TRBJ2-2, with D possibly being TRBD2 (6 bases). Germline CDR1 and CDR2: SSHAT and FNYEAQ (reference sequence). The V and J ends lost 6 bases and 0 bases respectively, with 11 bases between them. The CDR3 totals 15 residues. CDR3 nucleotide sequence: TGTGCCAGCAGTACTCGGAGGGCGAACACCGGGGAGCTGTTTTTT. Protein sequence: CASSTRRANTGELFF.

J is TRBJ2-5 and V is TRBV7-7; 8 nucleotides agree with TRBD1. Looked up from germline, CDR1 is SSHAT and CDR2 is FNYEAQ (reference sequence). Germline trimming cut 3 bases from V and 4 bases from J; bases unmatched to any gene: 7. The CDR3 extends over 15 amino acids. The CDR3 here is CASSFFSGGLETQYF. The CDR3 DNA follows: TGTGCCAGCAGCTTTTTTTCAGGGGGCTTAGAGACCCAGTACTTC.

This clone appeared a single time. In nucleotides, the CDR3 is TGTGCCAGCCAAAAGGGAGGGAACTATGGCTACACCTTC. Its protein product is CASQKGGNYGYTF. The V gene is TRBV7-9, the J gene TRBJ1-2; D gene ambiguous. CDR1 and CDR2 from the germline V gene are SEHNR and FQNEAQ (reference sequence). V was clipped by 8 bases and J by 2 bases, with 12 bases between them. The CDR3 runs to 13 residues.

This clone was recorded once. V is TRBV7-3 and J is TRBJ2-1, with TRBD2 matching over 8 bases. Trimming cost V 5 bases and J 3 bases; bases outside gene matches: 12. CDR1 and CDR2 from the germline V gene are SGHTA and FQGTGA. This CDR3 is built from 17 residues. This CDR3 is CASSPSAGLAVYNEQFF. CDR3 DNA sequence: TGTGCCAGCAGCCCGTCAGCAGGACTAGCAGTCTACAATGAGCAGTTCTTC.

The V gene is TRBV27, the J gene TRBJ1-1; 8 bases are shared with TRBD1. Germline lookup yields CDR1 MNHEY and CDR2 SMNVEV (reference sequence). Losses at the gene ends were 5 bases for V and 5 bases for J; bases not matched to a gene: 19. The CDR3 totals 18 residues. This chain's CDR3 is CASSQVMNPGGAGTEAFF. CDR3 coding DNA: TGTGCCAGCAGTCAAGTAATGAATCCAGGGGGCGCGGGGACTGAAGCTTTCTTT.

The chain carries TRBV18 and TRBJ1-6; D unresolved. CDR3 size: 12 residues. Per germline, CDR1 KGHSH and CDR2 LQKENI. V was clipped by 3 bases and J by 7 bases, with 4 bases between them. The CDR3 region is CASSPENSPLHF. The CDR3 DNA is TGTGCCAGCTCACCGGAGAATTCACCCCTCCACTTT.

The rearrangement uses TRBV6-4 and TRBJ2-6; D is perhaps TRBD1 (5 bases). V dropped 0 bases and J dropped 2 bases, with 5 bases sitting between them. This CDR3 has 15 amino acids. Germline CDR1 is MRHNA and CDR2 is SNTAGT. CDR3 sequence reads: CASSDSGAGANVLTF. CDR3 sequence (DNA): TGTGCCAGCAGTGACTCAGGGGCTGGGGCCAACGTCCTGACTTTC.